Below are 15 T cell receptor beta chains sequenced from a single sample in a study of tumor-infiltrating lymphocytes in primary liver carcinoma. Using a constant-region primer together with ProtoScript II reverse transcriptase, TCR beta cDNA was made from around 500 ng of total RNA. Amplification in three nested multiplex PCR rounds with slightly modified ARM-PCR gave rise to TCR beta libraries. Each of the first two PCR rounds ran approximately 10 cycles with TRBV1-TRBV30 forward and C-beta reverse primers. TCRdb ran MiXCR on the multiplex PCR reads and lists one entry per CDR3 protein. The top ten clones hold 9% to 10% of a sample with about 99,000 distinct CDR3 sequences, roughly 69% of them seen once. Starting material for RNA and DNA co-extraction consisted of about 17-31 mg of unsorted bulk tissue. What was sequenced was liver tumor tissue from sampling region 5. Subset reported: tumor region T5, tumor centre. These receptors originate from a woman in her fifties or sixties with primary liver carcinoma and hepatitis B virus infection.

Of note for this clonotype: Its ends do not fully match the called genes, so a read error is possible. V usage is TRBV12-3 or TRBV12-4 and J usage is TRBJ2-3; D might be TRBD2 (6 bases). The CDR3 loop spans 16 amino acids. CDR3 DNA: TGTGCCAGTAGTTTTCAGCCGGGAGTGGGGACAGATACGCAGTATTTT. It encodes CASSFQPGVGTDTQYF.

As to this clonotype: This may be a read error: a much more frequent sequence differs by one nucleotide. V gene TRBV7-9 combines with J gene TRBJ2-2, with 8 bases lining up with TRBD2. This CDR3 is 15 amino acids long. CDR1 is SEHNR and CDR2 is FQNEAQ in the germline V gene (reference sequence). V dropped 7 bases and J dropped 7; count of bases not matched to a gene: 11. The CDR3 spells CASTVSGSGIGELFF. The CDR3 DNA reads as TGTGCCAGCACCGTGAGCGGGAGTGGTATCGGGGAGCTGTTTTTT.

About this clonotype: Because the CDR3 is missing its conserved closing phenylalanine or tryptophan, this is likely a read error. The CDR3 loop reads CSVYAGTGELFL. The CDR3 nucleotides read TGCAGTGTTTATGCGGGAACCGGGGAGCTGTTTCTT. This rearrangement joins TRBV29-1 to TRBJ2-2; perhaps TRBD2 as D (6 bases). CDR1 is SQVTM, CDR2 ANQGSEA, per germline. There are 12 residues in the CDR3.

The chain joins TRBV19 to TRBJ1-1; D is perhaps TRBD1 (5 bases). This CDR3 is 14 amino acids long. Looked up from germline, CDR1 is LNHDA and CDR2 is SQIVND (reference sequence). V was clipped by 5 bases and J by 4 bases, with 14 bases between them. The CDR3 coding sequence is TGTGCCAGTAGTTTAATTGGACATGGCACTGAAGCTTTCTTT. Translated: CASSLIGHGTEAFF.

Concerning this clonotype itself: This sequence may be a read error, since a much larger clone differs from it by one base. The chain employs TRBV5-1 and TRBJ2-2; D is uncertain. This CDR3 comprises 15 residues. Germline CDR1 is SGHRS and CDR2 is YFSETQ. Trimming took 1 base from V and 3 from J, leaving 10 bases between them. The CDR3 sequence is CASSLRISYTGELFF. CDR3 coding DNA: TGCGCCAGCAGCTTGCGGATCTCGTACACCGGGGAGCTGTTTTTT.

This clonotype was found many times. The chain carries TRBV7-8 and TRBJ1-5; D is undetermined. The germline V gene has CDR1 SGHVS and CDR2 FQNEAQ. V gave up 5 bases and J gave up 1 base, with 3 bases separating them. CDR3 length: 12 amino acids. The CDR3 here is CASSASNQPQHF. DNA of the CDR3: TGTGCCAGCAGCGCAAGCAATCAGCCCCAGCATTTT.

Worth noting for this clonotype: One base away lies a much larger clone, so this may be a sequencing read error. The CDR3 ends on some other residue instead of the conserved phenylalanine or tryptophan, so this is likely a read error. V usage is TRBV14 and J usage is TRBJ1-6, with D unclear. Trimming took 0 bases from V and 0 from J, leaving 15 bases between them. Per germline, CDR1 SGHDN and CDR2 FVKESK. The CDR3 runs to 19 residues. This CDR3 is CASSQDLCAVGSYNSPLHS. CDR3 coding DNA: TGTGCCAGCAGCCAAGATTTGTGCGCGGTGGGCTCCTATAATTCACCCCTCCACTCT.

Points on this clonotype: At one boundary the junction diverges from the germline segment, which might be a read error. This chain joins TRBV6-5 and TRBJ2-5; D gene unclear. The length of the CDR3 is 15 residues. The V gene's germline CDR1 is MNHEY and CDR2 SVGAGI. CDR3 nucleotide sequence: TGTGCCAGCAGTCCCACGAGCTACAATGGAGAGACCCACTACTTC. This sequence encodes CASSPTSYNGETHYF.

In this sample, this clonotype turned up many times. This chain joins TRBV12-3 or TRBV12-4 and TRBJ2-3, with a possible D match to TRBD1 (5 bases). This CDR3 spans 16 amino acids. V lost 1 base to trimming and J lost 6 bases, with 17 bases between them. Written as DNA, the CDR3 is TGTGCCAGCAGTTTAGGAGTCTCCCCACAGGTTGATACGCAGTATTTT. It encodes CASSLGVSPQVDTQYF.

As to this clonotype: The conserved phenylalanine or tryptophan is not found at the CDR3 terminus, so this likely reflects a read error. The chain combines TRBV5-5 with TRBJ2-5, with TRBD1 matching over 7 bases. This CDR3 region has 15 residues. Germline V CDR1 and CDR2: SGHKS, YYEKEE (reference sequence). V lost 2 bases to trimming and J lost 7 bases; unmatched junction nucleotides: 11. This CDR3 is CASSFSDRAPRTQYI. CDR3 bases: TGTGCCAGCAGCTTCTCCGACAGGGCCCCCAGGACCCAGTACATC.

The chain uses TRBV29-1 and TRBJ2-7; 8 bases align to TRBD1. The V gene's germline CDR1 is SQVTM and CDR2 ANQGSEA. CDR3 length: 17 residues. J lost 7 bases, V lost 5 bases, and 22 bases had no gene match. The CDR3 region is CSVIPPPTGTGLGEQYF. In nucleotides, the CDR3 is TGCAGCGTTATCCCACCTCCCACCGGGACAGGTTTGGGAGAGCAGTACTTC.

This clonotype appeared a few times. The CDR3 loop is CAWSPRQTTNTEAFF. CDR3 in DNA: TGTGCCTGGAGTCCTCGGCAGACTACGAACACTGAAGCTTTCTTT. This sequence joins TRBV30 and TRBJ1-1; no definite D call. With 2 bases removed from V and 1 base from J, the gap between germline ends came to 14 bases. CDR1 GTSNPN and CDR2 SVGIG come from the germline V gene (reference sequence). CDR3 size: 15 residues.

The table lists this clonotype with many counts. V is TRBV7-8 and J is TRBJ2-2, with 7 bases identical to TRBD2. Losses at the gene ends were 5 bases for V and 7 bases for J; bases not matched to a gene: 7. CDR1 SGHVS and CDR2 FQNEAQ come from the germline V gene. This CDR3 region has 14 residues. CDR3: CASSPQREGGELFF. As DNA, the CDR3 is TGTGCCAGCAGCCCCCAGCGGGAAGGCGGGGAGCTGTTTTTT.

This clonotype was seen at least ten times. The rearrangement joins TRBV25-1 to TRBJ2-3, with D perhaps matching TRBD2 (6 bases). The CDR3 has 15 amino acids. In germline, CDR1 is MGHDK, CDR2 SYGVNS. The V gene lost 3 bases and the J gene lost 5 bases, with 15 bases spanning the gap. The DNA of the CDR3 is TGTGCCAGCAGTGATGATGAGCGGAGGGAAGATACGCAGTATTTT. This sequence encodes CASSDDERREDTQYF.

The CDR3 spells CASNSIGLARNTGELFF. For the CDR3, the DNA is TGTGCCAGCAATTCCATAGGCTTAGCGCGGAACACCGGGGAGCTGTTTTTT. This chain joins TRBV28 and TRBJ2-2, with TRBD2 as a possible D gene (5 bases). This CDR3 is 17 amino acids long. V was trimmed by 7 bases and J by 1 base, leaving 19 bases between them. Germline V gene data show CDR1 as MDHEN and CDR2 as SYDVKM.